What follows are 9 T cell receptor beta chains derived from one specimen sequenced in a study of regulatory T cells in long-lasting Graves disease. To make TCR beta libraries, researchers used iRepertoire HTBI primers and Arm-PCR of CDR3 regions. MiXCR was run by TCRdb on the multiplex PCR reads, yielding one entry per CDR3 protein. The top ten clones hold approximately 10% of a sample with some 200,000 distinct CDR3 sequences, roughly 18% of them seen once. Indicated time point: newly diagnosed GD, antithyroid drugs for less than 3 months. TCR sequences were obtained from RNA taken from PBMCs. These data are also associated with another study on T cells in Graves' hyperthyroidism and ophthalmopathy.

This specimen was peripheral blood mononuclear cells (PBMCs), taken at new diagnosis, from a patient treated with antithyroid drugs. All receptors come from a woman under 40 with Graves disease.

This clonotype was detected many times. This rearrangement joins TRBV2 to TRBJ2-7; perhaps TRBD1 as D (6 bases). Germline V CDR1 and CDR2: SNHLY, FYNNEI. V shed 1 base and J shed 0 bases, with 10 bases lying between them. The CDR3 loop spans 15 amino acids. The CDR3 spells CASSEETGSSYEQYF. CDR3 nucleotide sequence: TGTGCCAGCAGTGAAGAGACAGGAAGCTCCTACGAGCAGTACTTC. Full variable domain (outside the CDR3, taken from reference TRBV2 and TRBJ2-7): EPEVTQTPSHQVTQMGQEVILRCVPISNHLYFYWYRQILGQKVEFLVSFYNNEISEKSEIFDDQFSVERPDGSNFTLKIRSTKLEDSAMYFCASSEETGSSYEQYFGPGTRLTVT.

CDR3 region: CASSPWTAGGIYEQYF. The CDR3 nucleotides are TGTGCCAGCAGCCCCTGGACAGCGGGAGGCATCTACGAGCAGTACTTC. J is TRBJ2-7 and V is TRBV14, with 9 bases matching TRBD2. CDR1 SGHDN and CDR2 FVKESK come from the germline V gene. V was clipped by 4 bases and J by 3 bases; unmatched bases: 10. The CDR3 extends over 16 amino acids.

This clonotype was observed many times. This chain joins TRBV27 and TRBJ2-6; 8 bases match TRBD2. V shed 5 bases, J shed 2 bases, and the junction held 8 bases outside the gene matches. The CDR3 runs 17 residues. Germline V CDR1 and CDR2: MNHEY, SMNVEV (reference sequence). The CDR3 DNA reads TGTGCCAGCAGTCCCGGGGGGGGGCTGACTGGGGCCAACGTCCTGACTTTC. It encodes CASSPGGGLTGANVLTF.

The chain carries TRBV11-2 and TRBJ1-2; D unresolved. The V end lost 6 bases, the J end lost 2 bases, and 19 bases lay between the germline ends. This CDR3 is built from 16 residues. CDR1 is SGHAT, CDR2 FQNNGV, per germline. The CDR3 DNA is TGTGCCAGCAGTCCTGAATGGGGTCGCGGAAACTATGGCTACACCTTC. Its protein product is CASSPEWGRGNYGYTF. The entire variable domain, with the rest obtained from reference TRBV11-2 and TRBJ1-2, is as follows: EAGVAQSPRYKIIEKRQSVAFWCNPISGHATLYWYQQILGQGPKLLIQFQNNGVVDDSQLPKDRFSAERLKGVDSTLKIQPAKLEDSAVYLCASSPEWGRGNYGYTFGSGTRLTVV.

The table lists this clonotype with a count of one. A far more abundant clone sits one base away, making this likely a read error. The chain is built from TRBV6-2 or TRBV6-3 and TRBJ2-4; 15 bases align to TRBD2. CDR1 and CDR2 from the germline V gene are MNHEY and SVGEGT. The CDR3 contains 18 residues. As DNA, the CDR3 is TGTGCCAGCAGTGAATCAGGACTAGCGGGAGGGCAAAAGAATGAGCAGTCCTTC. Its translation is CASSESGLAGGQKNEQSF.

The gene calls are TRBV19 and TRBJ1-3; 8 bases are a match to TRBD1. With V trimmed by 7 bases and J by 2 bases, 13 bases remained unmatched. This CDR3 has 17 residues. Germline values: CDR1 LNHDA, CDR2 SQIVND (reference sequence). For the CDR3, the DNA is TGTGCCAGTATCGGACAGGGAGAGGGGGTCACTGGAAACACCATATATTTT. Its protein is CASIGQGEGVTGNTIYF.

This clonotype was seen more than once but under ten times. Just one base apart from a much larger clone, this may be a read error. The chain combines TRBV5-5 with TRBJ2-7, with TRBD2 matching over 8 bases. Germline CDR1 SGHKS, CDR2 YYEKEE (reference sequence). This CDR3 is built from 14 residues. The CDR3 spells CASGTRTDLYERYF. CDR3 DNA: TGTGCCAGCGGGACTAGGACGGACCTCTACGAGCGGTACTTC.

This clonotype was observed many times. CDR3 sequence (DNA): TGCGCCAGCAGCTTGGGAGCGGGAGGAGGCAATGAGCAGTTCTTC. Translation gives CASSLGAGGGNEQFF. The chain has TRBV5-1 and TRBJ2-1, with 9 bases identical to TRBD2. This CDR3 comprises 15 residues. CDR1 SGHRS and CDR2 YFSETQ come from the germline V gene. Trimming at V came to 0 bases and at J to 6 bases, leaving 4 bases not matched to a gene.

The genes are TRBV27 and TRBJ1-5; the D gene is possibly TRBD1 (5 bases). V was pared by 2 bases and J by 6 bases, with 11 bases between. CDR3 length: 14 amino acids. CDR1 is MNHEY and CDR2 is SMNVEV in the germline V gene (reference sequence). The CDR3 nucleotides read TGTGCCAGCAGTTTAAATGGGGGTAGTCAGCCCCAGCATTTT. Amino acid sequence: CASSLNGGSQPQHF.